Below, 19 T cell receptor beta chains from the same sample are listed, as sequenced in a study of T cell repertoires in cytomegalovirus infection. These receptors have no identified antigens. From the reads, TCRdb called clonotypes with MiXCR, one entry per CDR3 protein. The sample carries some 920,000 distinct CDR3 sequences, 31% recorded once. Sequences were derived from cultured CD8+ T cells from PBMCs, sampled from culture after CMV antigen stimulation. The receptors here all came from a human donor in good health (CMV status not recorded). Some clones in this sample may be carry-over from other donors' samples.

The CDR3 is CASSRRDRQTDTQYF. The CDR3 DNA sequence: TGTGCCAGCAGCCGCCGGGACAGGCAAACAGATACGCAGTATTTT. The chain combines TRBV27 with TRBJ2-3, with 8 bases that match TRBD1. J gave up 3 bases and V 6 bases, and 8 bases lay outside the gene matches. This CDR3 is built from 15 residues. Germline V gives CDR1 MNHEY, CDR2 SMNVEV (reference sequence).

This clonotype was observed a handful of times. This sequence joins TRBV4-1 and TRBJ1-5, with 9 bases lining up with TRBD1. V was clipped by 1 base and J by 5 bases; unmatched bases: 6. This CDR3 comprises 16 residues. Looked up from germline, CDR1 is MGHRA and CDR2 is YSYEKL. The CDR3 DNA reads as TGCGCCAGCAGCCAAGGGGGGACAGGGACCGATCAGCCCCAGCATTTT. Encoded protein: CASSQGGTGTDQPQHF.

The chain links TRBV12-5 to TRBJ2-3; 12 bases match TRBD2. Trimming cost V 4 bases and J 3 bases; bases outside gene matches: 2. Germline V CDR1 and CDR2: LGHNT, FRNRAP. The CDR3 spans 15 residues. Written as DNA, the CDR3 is TGTGCTAGTGGTTCCGGGACTAGCGGGACAGATACGCAGTATTTT. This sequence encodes CASGSGTSGTDTQYF.

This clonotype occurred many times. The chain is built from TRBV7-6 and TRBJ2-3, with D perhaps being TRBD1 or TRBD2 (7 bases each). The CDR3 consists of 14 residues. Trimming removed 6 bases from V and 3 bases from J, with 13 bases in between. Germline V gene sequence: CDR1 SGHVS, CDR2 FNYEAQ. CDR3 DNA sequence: TGTGCCAGCAGTCCCAGGGGGGGGACAGATACGCAGTATTTT. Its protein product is CASSPRGGTDTQYF.

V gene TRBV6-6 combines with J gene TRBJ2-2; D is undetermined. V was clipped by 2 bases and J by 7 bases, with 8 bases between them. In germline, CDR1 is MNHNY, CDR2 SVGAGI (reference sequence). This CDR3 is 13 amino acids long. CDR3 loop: CASSYSLNGELFF. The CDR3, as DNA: TGTGCCAGCAGTTACAGTCTTAACGGGGAGCTGTTTTTT.

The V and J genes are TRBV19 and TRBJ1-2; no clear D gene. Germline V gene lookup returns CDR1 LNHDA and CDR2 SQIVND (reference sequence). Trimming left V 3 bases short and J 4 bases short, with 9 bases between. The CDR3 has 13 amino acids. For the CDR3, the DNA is TGTGCCAGTAGTATCGGCCGGTCCTATGGCTACACCTTC. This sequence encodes CASSIGRSYGYTF.

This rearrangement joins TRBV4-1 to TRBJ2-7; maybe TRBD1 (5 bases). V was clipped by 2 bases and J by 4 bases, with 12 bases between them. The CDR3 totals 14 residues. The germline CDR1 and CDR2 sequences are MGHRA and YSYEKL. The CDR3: CASSQSIGDYEQYF. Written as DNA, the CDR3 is TGCGCCAGCAGCCAATCAATAGGGGATTACGAGCAGTACTTC.

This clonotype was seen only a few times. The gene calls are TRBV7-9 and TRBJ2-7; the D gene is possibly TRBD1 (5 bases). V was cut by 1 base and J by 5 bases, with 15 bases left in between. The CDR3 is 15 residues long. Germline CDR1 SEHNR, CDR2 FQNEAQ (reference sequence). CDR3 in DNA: TGTGCCAGCAGCTTAGAGGGTCAGGGTCACCACGAGCAGTACTTC. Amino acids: CASSLEGQGHHEQYF.

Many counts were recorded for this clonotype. Written as DNA, the CDR3 is TGTGCCAGCAGCCCCCCCGGACAGGCGTCCTACGAGCAGTACTTC. Translated: CASSPPGQASYEQYF. This chain joins TRBV7-9 and TRBJ2-7; 7 positions agree with TRBD1. The CDR3 consists of 15 residues. Germline V lookup: CDR1 SEHNR, CDR2 FQNEAQ (reference sequence). The trim removed 5 bases at V and 1 base at J, leaving 8 bases unmatched.

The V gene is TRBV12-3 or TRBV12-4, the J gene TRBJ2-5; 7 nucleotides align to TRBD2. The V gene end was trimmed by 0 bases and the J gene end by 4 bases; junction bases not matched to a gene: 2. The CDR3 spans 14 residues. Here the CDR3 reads CASSLAPSGETQYF. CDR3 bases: TGTGCCAGCAGTTTAGCGCCTAGCGGAGAGACCCAGTACTTC.

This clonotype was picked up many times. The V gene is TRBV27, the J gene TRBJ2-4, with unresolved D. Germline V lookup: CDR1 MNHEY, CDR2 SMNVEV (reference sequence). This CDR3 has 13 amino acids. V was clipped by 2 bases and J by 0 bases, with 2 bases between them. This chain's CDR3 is CASSLLAKNIQYF. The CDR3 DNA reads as TGTGCCAGCAGTTTACTAGCCAAAAACATTCAGTACTTC.

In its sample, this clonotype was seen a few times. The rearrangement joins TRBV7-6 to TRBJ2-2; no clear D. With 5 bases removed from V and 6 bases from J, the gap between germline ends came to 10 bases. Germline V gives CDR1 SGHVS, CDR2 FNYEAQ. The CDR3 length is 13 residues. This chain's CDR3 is CASSPVGSGELFF. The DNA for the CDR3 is TGTGCCAGCAGCCCCGTGGGCTCCGGGGAGCTGTTTTTT.

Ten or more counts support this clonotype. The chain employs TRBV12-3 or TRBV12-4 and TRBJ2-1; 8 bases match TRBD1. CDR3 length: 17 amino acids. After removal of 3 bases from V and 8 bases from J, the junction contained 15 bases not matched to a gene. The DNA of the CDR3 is TGTGCCAGCAGTTTTTCCCCTGAGGCCAGGGGGCGTCATGAGCAGTTCTTC. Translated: CASSFSPEARGRHEQFF.

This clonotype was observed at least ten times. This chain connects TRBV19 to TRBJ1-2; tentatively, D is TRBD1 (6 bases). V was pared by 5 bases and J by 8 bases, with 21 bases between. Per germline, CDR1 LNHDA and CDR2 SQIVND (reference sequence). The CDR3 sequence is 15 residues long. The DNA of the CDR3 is TGTGCCAGTAGTTCCTCCGGGACACCAAATAGGGGCTACACCTTC. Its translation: CASSSSGTPNRGYTF.

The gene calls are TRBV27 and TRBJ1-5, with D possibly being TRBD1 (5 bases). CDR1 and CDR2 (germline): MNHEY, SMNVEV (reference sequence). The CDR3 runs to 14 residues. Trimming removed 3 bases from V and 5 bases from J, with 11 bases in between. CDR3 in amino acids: CASSFGAAHQPQHF. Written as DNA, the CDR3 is TGTGCCAGCAGTTTCGGGGCGGCACATCAGCCCCAGCATTTT.

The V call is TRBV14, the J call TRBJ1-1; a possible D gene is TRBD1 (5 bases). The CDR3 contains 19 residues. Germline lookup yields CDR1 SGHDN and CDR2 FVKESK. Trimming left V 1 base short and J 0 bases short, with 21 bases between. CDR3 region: CASSQGDDSLSHMNTEAFF. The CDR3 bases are TGTGCCAGCAGCCAAGGAGATGACAGTTTGTCCCACATGAACACTGAAGCTTTCTTT.

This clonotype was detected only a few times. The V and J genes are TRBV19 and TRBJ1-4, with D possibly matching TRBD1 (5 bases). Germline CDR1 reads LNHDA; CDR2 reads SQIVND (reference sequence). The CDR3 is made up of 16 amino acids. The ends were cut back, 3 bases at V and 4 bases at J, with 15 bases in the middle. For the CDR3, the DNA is TGTGCCAGTAGTATTGGGGACCAACTGGATAATGAAAAACTGTTTTTT. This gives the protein CASSIGDQLDNEKLFF. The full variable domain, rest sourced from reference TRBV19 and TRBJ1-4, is DGGITQSPKYLFRKEGQNVTLSCEQNLNHDAMYWYRQDPGQGLRLIYYSQIVNDFQKGDIAEGYSVSREKKESFPLTVTSAQKNPTAFYLCASSIGDQLDNEKLFFGSGTQLSVL.

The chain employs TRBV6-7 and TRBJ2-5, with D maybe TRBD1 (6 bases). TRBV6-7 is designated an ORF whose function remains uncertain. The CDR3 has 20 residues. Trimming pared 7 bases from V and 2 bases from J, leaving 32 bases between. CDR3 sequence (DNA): TGTGCCAGCACACCTTTACCGGACAGAAGATCCCCCATAAGGCAAGAGACCCAGTACTTC. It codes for CASTPLPDRRSPIRQETQYF.

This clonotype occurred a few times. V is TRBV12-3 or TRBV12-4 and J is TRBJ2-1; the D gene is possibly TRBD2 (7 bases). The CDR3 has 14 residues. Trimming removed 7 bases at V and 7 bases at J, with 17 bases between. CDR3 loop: CASTLGGGQNEQFF. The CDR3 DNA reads TGTGCCAGCACCCTAGGGGGGGGGCAGAATGAGCAGTTCTTC.